The 25 T cell receptor beta chains given below trace back to one sample, sequenced in a study of blood T cell repertoires in COVID-19. Produced via immunoSEQ multiplex PCR; TCRdb's table is partial and in-frame only. The sample consists of tens of thousands of clones, roughly nine tenths of them appearing once. The sample consisted of peripheral blood. The receptor source for this set is a man in his 60s with acute or convalescent COVID-19.

The rearrangement uses TRBV19 and TRBJ1-4, with D possibly matching TRBD1 (6 bases). Trimming took off 3 bases at V and 8 bases at J, with 16 bases between the two ends. Per germline, CDR1 LNHDA and CDR2 SQIVND (reference sequence). The CDR3 has 15 amino acids. Here the CDR3 DNA reads TGTGCCAGTAGTATTACACAGGGAGAATGGGAAAAACTGTTTTTT. Protein: CASSITQGEWEKLFF.

The rearrangement uses TRBV23-1 and TRBJ2-7, with 9 bases lining up with TRBD1. TRBV23-1 is noted as an ORF with a role that remains uncertain. V shed 6 bases and J 3 bases; nucleotides not matched to a gene: 6. The CDR3 has 14 amino acids. In nucleotides, the CDR3 is TGCGCCAGCAGGATCGGACAGGGGAGCTACGAGCAGTACTTC. This translates into CASRIGQGSYEQYF.

The genes are TRBV19 and TRBJ1-3, with D tentatively TRBD1 (6 bases). There are 17 residues in the CDR3. Germline CDR1 LNHDA, CDR2 SQIVND (reference sequence). The V and J ends lost 4 bases and 0 bases respectively, with 16 bases between them. The CDR3 coding sequence is TGTGCCAGTAGTAGTACCCCTGGACAGAGCTCTGGAAACACCATATATTTT. Residues: CASSSTPGQSSGNTIYF.

The rearrangement uses TRBV10-3 and TRBJ2-3; 7 bases are a match to TRBD2. With 0 bases clipped from V and 6 bases from J, the junction kept 9 bases outside the gene matches. CDR1 is ENHRY and CDR2 is SYGVKD in the germline V gene. CDR3 length: 16 amino acids. CDR3 nucleotides: TGTGCCATCAGTGAGTCGAGCCGGGGGGTCGCGGATACGCAGTATTTT. Protein product: CAISESSRGVADTQYF.

This clone has just one count. This chain uses TRBV2 with TRBJ1-5; D is unclear. Trimming removed 0 bases from V and 0 bases from J, with 9 bases in between. Germline loops: CDR1 SNHLY, CDR2 FYNNEI. The CDR3 is 16 amino acids. CDR3 DNA sequence: TGTGCCAGCAGTGAAGCGCGGTCCGATAGCAATCAGCCCCAGCATTTT. Translating gives CASSEARSDSNQPQHF. The whole variable domain, remainder taken from reference TRBV2 and TRBJ1-5, is EPEVTQTPSHQVTQMGQEVILRCVPISNHLYFYWYRQILGQKVEFLVSFYNNEISEKSEIFDDQFSVERPDGSNFTLKIRSTKLEDSAMYFCASSEARSDSNQPQHFGDGTRLSIL.

The rearrangement uses TRBV4-1 and TRBJ2-5, with a tentative D call TRBD1 (6 bases). Germline CDR1 and CDR2: MGHRA and YSYEKL. V shed 4 bases and J shed 0 bases, with 12 bases lying between them. This CDR3 comprises 15 residues. The CDR3 is CASSPRGPYQETQYF. For the CDR3, the DNA is TGCGCCAGCAGCCCCAGGGGACCGTACCAAGAGACCCAGTACTTC.

The chain joins TRBV18 to TRBJ1-6; unclear D gene. Germline V gives CDR1 KGHSH, CDR2 LQKENI. This CDR3 contains 17 residues. V lost 4 bases and J 0 bases, leaving 13 bases between the germline ends. The DNA of the CDR3 is TGTGCCAGCTCACTTCGACGGGGTGACTCCTATAATTCACCCCTCCACTTT. This gives the protein CASSLRRGDSYNSPLHF. The full variable domain, its missing parts supplied by reference TRBV18 and TRBJ1-6, is NAGVMQNPRHLVRRRGQEARLRCSPMKGHSHVYWYRQLPEEGLKFMVYLQKENIIDESGMPKERFSAEFPKEGPSILRIQQVVRGDSAAYFCASSLRRGDSYNSPLHFGNGTRLTVT.

The chain joins TRBV9 to TRBJ2-3, with a weak D call TRBD1 (5 bases). Between the trimmed V and J ends, which lost 3 bases and 1 base, there was a span of 15 bases. The length of the CDR3 is 16 residues. Germline V gives CDR1 SGDLS, CDR2 YYNGEE. The CDR3 coding sequence is TGTGCCAGCAGCGCCTTGCAGGGTCTAGGCACAGATACGCAGTATTTT. It codes for CASSALQGLGTDTQYF.

The chain recombines TRBV28 with TRBJ2-2; no definite D call. This CDR3 is 14 amino acids long. V was shortened by 6 bases and J by 3 bases, with 11 bases between the two germline ends. Germline CDR1 reads MDHEN; CDR2 reads SYDVKM. The CDR3 bases are TGTGCCAGCAGCCCGCCTAGTCACACCGGGGAGCTGTTTTTT. Its translation is CASSPPSHTGELFF.

This chain connects TRBV4-1 to TRBJ2-2, with 12 bases identical to TRBD2. Germline CDR1 and CDR2: MGHRA and YSYEKL. This CDR3 spans 16 amino acids. Trimming removed 3 bases from V and 6 bases from J; junction bases left unmatched: 5. The CDR3 here is CASSQELAGGPGELFF. CDR3 bases: TGCGCCAGCAGCCAGGAACTAGCGGGGGGCCCCGGGGAGCTGTTTTTT.

The rearrangement links TRBV6-2 or TRBV6-3 to TRBJ2-7, with D possibly being TRBD1 (6 bases). Germline CDR1 and CDR2: MNHEY and SVGEGT. V gave up 6 bases and J gave up 0 bases, with 18 bases separating them. The CDR3 covers 16 residues. The CDR3 DNA follows: TGTGCCAGCAGCCTAGCAGGGGCCACCACCTCCTACGAGCAGTACTTC. Its translation: CASSLAGATTSYEQYF.

This clone was detected only a few times. The chain links TRBV19 to TRBJ1-2, with 7 bases lining up with TRBD1. J lost 6 bases, V lost 5 bases, and 9 bases had no gene match. The germline V gene encodes CDR1 LNHDA and CDR2 SQIVND (reference sequence). The CDR3 is made up of 14 amino acids. CDR3 DNA: TGTGCCAGTAGTTCTACAGGGGACTGGGATGGCTACACCTTC. Encoded protein: CASSSTGDWDGYTF.

The rearrangement uses TRBV10-1 and TRBJ2-7; 11 nucleotides agree with TRBD2. The CDR3 has 16 residues. V lost 0 bases to trimming and J lost 8 bases; unmatched junction nucleotides: 9. Looked up from germline, CDR1 is WNHNN and CDR2 is SYGVQD (reference sequence). The CDR3 region has the DNA TGCGCCAGCAGTGAGTCTGGGACTAGCGGATACGAAAAGCAGTACTTC. Its translation: CASSESGTSGYEKQYF.

This clone has only one observation. The chain uses TRBV27 and TRBJ1-1, with 7 bases fitting TRBD1. The CDR3 sequence is 14 residues long. J was trimmed by 5 bases and V by 7 bases; bases with no gene match: 10. Germline V gene data show CDR1 as MNHEY and CDR2 as SMNVEV (reference sequence). The CDR3 loop is CASTPGGGGTEAFF. The CDR3 bases are TGTGCCAGCACCCCCGGAGGGGGCGGGACTGAAGCTTTCTTT.

The V gene is TRBV19, the J gene TRBJ2-5; D gene unclear. Germline V CDR1 and CDR2: LNHDA, SQIVND (reference sequence). The CDR3 runs to 14 residues. Deletions cut 1 base from V and 5 bases from J, with 11 bases between. The CDR3 reads CASSIGSFLETQYF. In DNA, the CDR3 is TGTGCCAGTAGTATAGGAAGCTTCCTCGAGACCCAGTACTTC. Based on the CDR3 plus reference TRBV19 and TRBJ2-5, the full variable domain is DGGITQSPKYLFRKEGQNVTLSCEQNLNHDAMYWYRQDPGQGLRLIYYSQIVNDFQKGDIAEGYSVSREKKESFPLTVTSAQKNPTAFYLCASSIGSFLETQYFGPGTRLLVL.

This rearrangement joins TRBV5-6 to TRBJ2-3; TRBD1 matches at 9 bases. This CDR3 spans 15 amino acids. V lost 4 bases to trimming and J lost 5 bases; unmatched junction nucleotides: 8. CDR1 and CDR2 from the germline V gene are SGHDT and YYEEEE. The CDR3 region has the DNA TGTGCCAGCAGCATATTGGACAGGGGAGGAGATACGCAGTATTTT. Its translation: CASSILDRGGDTQYF.

The chain has TRBV12-3 or TRBV12-4 and TRBJ1-1, with TRBD1 matching over 7 bases. J was trimmed by 5 bases and V by 2 bases; bases with no gene match: 2. The CDR3 loop spans 13 amino acids. CDR3 loop: CASSLQGGTEAFF. For the CDR3, the DNA is TGTGCCAGCAGTTTACAGGGGGGAACTGAAGCTTTCTTT.

The chain employs TRBV7-2 and TRBJ2-2; possible D gene TRBD1, 6 bases. CDR1 and CDR2 (germline): SGHTA, FQGNSA. Deletions cut 6 bases from V and 5 bases from J, with 19 bases between. This CDR3 spans 16 amino acids. The CDR3 nucleotides read TGTGCCAGCAGTCATCCGTTGGGGGCGATGACCGGGGAGCTGTTTTTT. Its protein is CASSHPLGAMTGELFF.

The gene calls are TRBV28 and TRBJ2-6; weak D call: TRBD2 (5 bases). CDR1 and CDR2 from the germline V gene are MDHEN and SYDVKM. V dropped 8 bases and J dropped 1 base, with 6 bases sitting between them. There are 13 residues in the CDR3. The chain's CDR3 is CASGRSGANVLTF. For the CDR3, the DNA is TGTGCCAGCGGGAGATCTGGGGCCAACGTCCTGACTTTC.

This sequence joins TRBV28 and TRBJ2-2; 9 nucleotides line up with TRBD1. The CDR3 contains 16 residues. J gave up 0 bases and V 5 bases, and 4 bases lay outside the gene matches. Looked up from germline, CDR1 is MDHEN and CDR2 is SYDVKM. DNA of the CDR3: TGTGCCAGCAGTATTCGACAGGGGGCGAACACCGGGGAGCTGTTTTTT. Translation: CASSIRQGANTGELFF.

The CDR3 region is CASITTGNTEAFF. The CDR3, as DNA: TGTGCCAGCATTACTACAGGGAACACTGAAGCTTTCTTT. The chain links TRBV6-5 to TRBJ1-1; possible D gene TRBD1, 5 bases. Germline values: CDR1 MNHEY, CDR2 SVGAGI. CDR3 length: 13 amino acids. V was shortened by 7 bases and J by 1 base, with 10 bases between the two germline ends.

V is TRBV5-1 and J is TRBJ2-1; D might be TRBD1 (6 bases). Germline CDR1 reads SGHRS; CDR2 reads YFSETQ. Trimming cost V 4 bases and J 8 bases, with 10 bases left between them. CDR3 length equals 12 residues. Written as DNA, the CDR3 is TGCGCCAGCAGCCGAGAGGGGGATGAGCAGTTCTTC. It yields the protein CASSREGDEQFF. Supplemented by reference TRBV5-1 and TRBJ2-1, the full variable domain reads KAGVTQTPRYLIKTRGQQVTLSCSPISGHRSVSWYQQTPGQGLQFLFEYFSETQRNKGNFPGRFSGRQFSNSRSEMNVSTLELGDSALYLCASSREGDEQFFGPGTRLTVL.

The V gene is TRBV5-1, the J gene TRBJ2-1; TRBD2 aligns across 8 bases. The junction had 6 bases not matched to a gene; V was cut back by 2 bases and J by 5 bases. Germline V CDR1 and CDR2: SGHRS, YFSETQ. The CDR3 has 15 residues. The DNA of the CDR3 is TGCGCCAGCAGCTTCGGACTAGCAGCCGACAATGAGCAGTTCTTC. Its protein is CASSFGLAADNEQFF.

The genes are TRBV29-1 and TRBJ1-1, with TRBD1 matching 7 bases. V lost 1 base to trimming and J lost 1 base; unmatched junction nucleotides: 6. Germline V gives CDR1 SQVTM, CDR2 ANQGSEA. This CDR3 has 15 residues. The CDR3 DNA reads TGCAGCGTTGAAGTGAACAGGGGATGGAACACTGAAGCTTTCTTT. Its translation is CSVEVNRGWNTEAFF.

V is TRBV11-2 and J is TRBJ1-3; no reliable D call. Trimming left V 2 bases short and J 0 bases short, with 8 bases between. The CDR3 is 15 amino acids. Germline CDR1 and CDR2: SGHAT and FQNNGV. Written as DNA, the CDR3 is TGTGCCAGCAGCTTAACCGACACCTCTGGAAACACCATATATTTT. Translation gives CASSLTDTSGNTIYF.